This T cell receptor (beta chain) appears in the sequencing data of a study of T cell repertoires in cytomegalovirus infection. As for the study in general: From public TCR beta signatures came an indication of both CMV infection and matching HLA type.

MiXCR, applied by TCRdb to the reads, yields one record per CDR3 protein. The data contain approximately 990,000 distinct CDR3 sequences, roughly 31% of them singletons. This clonotype has at least ten counts. Its antigen is as yet unknown. This CDR3 spans 16 amino acids. From germline, CDR1 is SGHTA and CDR2 FQGNSA. V lost 1 base to trimming and J lost 9 bases, with 18 bases between them. The receptor was derived from a human donor in good health (CMV status not recorded). Some clones in this sample may be carry-over from other donors' samples. The material was cultured CD8+ T cells from PBMCs, obtained from culture after CMV antigen stimulation. This rearrangement joins TRBV7-2 to TRBJ1-4; D is perhaps TRBD1 (6 bases). CDR3 sequence (DNA): TGTGCCAGCAGCTTAGTCTCCCAGGGGATCCATAAAAAACTGTTTTTT. The encoded protein is CASSLVSQGIHKKLFF.